This entry is about one T cell receptor beta chain. What it recognizes is unknown. This entry comes from a study of blood T cells in healthy people across ages. Overall study results and limits: Among long-lived donors, naive CD4+ cells were more numerous and diversity higher than in aged donors.

A sample-barcoded 5' primer and a J-beta primer mix were used in a second PCR of roughly 7 to 12 cycles. One entry per CDR3 protein results from TCRdb running MiXCR on the 5' RACE reads. The table has 800,000 to 1,300,000 distinct CDR3 sequences, under 30% seen once; the top ten hold around 0.75%. The CDR3 has 13 amino acids. The V end was cut by 4 bases, the J end by 11 bases, with 15 bases between. The germline gives CDR1 MRHNA, CDR2 SNTAGT. The same data also went into a second study, on T cells of mothers and their children. That work states: The authors identified no persistent microchimeric T cell clones.

The sequence derives from a girl aged 2 to 10 in good health. The sample consisted of blood. This sequence joins TRBV6-4 and TRBJ1-5; D remains ambiguous. DNA of the CDR3: TGTGCCAGCAGTGCGGATTTAGGGCAGTCCCAGCATTTT. Translating gives CASSADLGQSQHF.